Below, 18 T cell receptor beta chains from the same sample are listed, as sequenced in a study of radiotherapy plus CTLA-4 blockade in lung cancer. Sequencing used immunoSEQ multiplex PCR; TCRdb keeps in-frame clones, though not all of them. The sample holds roughly 3,000 clones; roughly 79% are singletons and the top ten take 15% to 20%. Sequencing used tumor tissue, obtained from a patient treated with radiotherapy plus ipilimumab. These receptors all stem from a human donor with non-small cell lung cancer that progressed on radiotherapy plus ipilimumab.

Here the CDR3 DNA reads TGTGCCAGCAGCGTACACCCGGGCGAAACTAACTATGGCTACACCTTC. Its protein is CASSVHPGETNYGYTF. The rearrangement uses TRBV9 and TRBJ1-2; D remains unclear. The V end lost 1 base, the J end lost 0 bases, and 13 bases lay between the germline ends. The germline V gene has CDR1 SGDLS and CDR2 YYNGEE. The CDR3 is 16 amino acids.

This clone was seen once. The chain links TRBV6-6 to TRBJ1-5; D perhaps matches TRBD1 (6 bases). The CDR3 spans 14 residues. Germline CDR1 reads MNHNY; CDR2 reads SVGAGI (reference sequence). Trimming took 5 bases from V and 9 from J, leaving 17 bases between them. The CDR3 is CASSPSLLQGPQHF. CDR3 DNA sequence: TGTGCCAGCAGTCCCTCACTTCTACAGGGGCCCCAGCATTTT.

Only one count was recorded for this clone. The chain carries TRBV6-1 and TRBJ2-5, with a tentative D call TRBD2 (5 bases). The CDR3 length is 14 residues. Germline V gene data show CDR1 as MNHNS and CDR2 as SASEGT. V was cut by 2 bases and J by 5 bases, with 12 bases left in between. The CDR3 sequence is CASSEPLAHETQYF. DNA of the CDR3: TGTGCCAGCAGTGAACCCCTAGCCCACGAGACCCAGTACTTC.

The CDR3 loop reads CASSQTSAFSGNTIYF. As DNA, the CDR3 is TGCGCCAGCAGCCAAACCTCCGCTTTCTCTGGAAACACCATATATTTT. This chain uses TRBV4-1 with TRBJ1-3; D unresolved. Germline V CDR1 and CDR2: MGHRA, YSYEKL. CDR3 length: 16 residues. Trimming left V 2 bases short and J 0 bases short, with 11 bases between.

The chain recombines TRBV28 with TRBJ1-1, with D unresolved. CDR3 length equals 13 residues. Germline CDR1 reads MDHEN; CDR2 reads SYDVKM. Trimming cost V 8 bases and J 1 base, with 11 bases left between them. The CDR3 DNA is TGTGCCAGCCCCCTCGGGCGGAACACTGAAGCTTTCTTT. Translation gives CASPLGRNTEAFF.

V is TRBV29-1 and J is TRBJ2-3; D remains unclear. Germline V gene sequence: CDR1 SQVTM, CDR2 ANQGSEA. CDR3 length: 16 residues. V lost 3 bases and J lost 7, with 23 bases in between. In DNA, the CDR3 is TGCAGCGTTGAGCCGGTAGACCCAAAACACGGCTATACGCAGTATTTT. Its translation is CSVEPVDPKHGYTQYF.

The genes are TRBV7-8 and TRBJ1-1, with D hard to call. Germline CDR1 and CDR2: SGHVS and FQNEAQ. Deletions cut 3 bases from V and 11 bases from J, with 19 bases between. CDR3 length: 14 residues. The chain's CDR3 is CASSLGQTGSWAFF. The CDR3 nucleotides read TGTGCCAGCAGCTTGGGTCAGACGGGATCGTGGGCTTTCTTT.

This chain connects TRBV18 to TRBJ1-4, with 7 bases that match TRBD1. The V gene end was trimmed by 5 bases and the J gene end by 8 bases; junction bases not matched to a gene: 8. Looked up from germline, CDR1 is KGHSH and CDR2 is LQKENI. The CDR3 is 14 amino acids. CDR3 in DNA: TGTGCCAGCTCAAACAGGGGAGGAAGAGAAAAACTGTTTTTT. This translates into CASSNRGGREKLFF.

The V call is TRBV6-5, the J call TRBJ2-1; D remains unclear. Germline CDR1 reads MNHEY; CDR2 reads SVGAGI. The CDR3 loop spans 14 amino acids. The V gene lost 8 bases and the J gene lost 9 bases, with 20 bases spanning the gap. The CDR3 region is CASVGTVMGREQFF. DNA of the CDR3: TGTGCCAGCGTTGGAACCGTGATGGGCCGTGAGCAGTTCTTC.

The V gene is TRBV4-1, the J gene TRBJ1-1; TRBD1 aligns across 8 bases. This CDR3 comprises 14 residues. Germline values: CDR1 MGHRA, CDR2 YSYEKL. Germline trimming cut 2 bases from V and 10 bases from J; bases unmatched to any gene: 9. This chain's CDR3 is CASSQNHRGAAAFF. CDR3 nucleotides: TGCGCCAGCAGCCAAAATCACAGGGGGGCGGCAGCTTTCTTT.

This chain joins TRBV7-2 and TRBJ1-5; a possible D gene is TRBD1 (6 bases). V gave up 5 bases and J gave up 5 bases, with 10 bases separating them. The CDR3 runs to 13 residues. Germline CDR1 reads SGHTA; CDR2 reads FQGNSA. The CDR3 bases are TGTGCCAGCAGCCTCTACAGGGATCAGCCCCAGCATTTT. Translation: CASSLYRDQPQHF. The variable domain in full, with the rest retrieved from reference TRBV7-2 and TRBJ1-5, is GAGVSQSPSNKVTEKGKDVELRCDPISGHTALYWYRQSLGQGLEFLIYFQGNSAPDKSGLPSDRFSAERTGGSVSTLTIQRTQQEDSAVYLCASSLYRDQPQHFGDGTRLSIL.

The chain combines TRBV10-3 with TRBJ1-1; 7 bases align to TRBD1. V was clipped by 3 bases and J by 4 bases; unmatched bases: 5. The length of the CDR3 is 14 residues. From germline, CDR1 is ENHRY and CDR2 SYGVKD. CDR3 amino acids: CAISESGGSTEAFF. The CDR3 DNA follows: TGTGCCATCAGTGAATCAGGGGGATCCACTGAAGCTTTCTTT.

As for this clone: The sample has other DNA sequences that encode this CDR3 too. The chain carries TRBV5-1 and TRBJ2-1; tentative D call: TRBD2 (5 bases). The V gene lost 4 bases and the J gene lost 9 bases, with 11 bases spanning the gap. CDR1 SGHRS and CDR2 YFSETQ come from the germline V gene. The CDR3 loop spans 12 amino acids. This chain's CDR3 is CASSPTRGEQFF. In nucleotides, the CDR3 is TGCGCCAGCAGCCCAACCCGGGGTGAGCAGTTCTTC.

The chain carries TRBV7-3 and TRBJ2-3; D is possibly TRBD2 (7 bases). The germline V gene has CDR1 SGHTA and CDR2 FQGTGA. With 1 base removed from V and 0 bases from J, the gap between germline ends came to 20 bases. This CDR3 spans 19 amino acids. This CDR3 reads CASSLKAPGGGSSTDTQYF. The DNA for the CDR3 is TGTGCCAGCAGCTTAAAGGCCCCCGGGGGCGGGAGTAGCACAGATACGCAGTATTTT.

This clone came up a few times. The rearrangement joins TRBV6-5 to TRBJ2-1; the D is unclear. The CDR3 has 13 residues. V was pared by 6 bases and J by 0 bases, with 6 bases between. Germline V gives CDR1 MNHEY, CDR2 SVGAGI. CDR3 sequence (DNA): TGTGCCAGCAGCACCAGCTCCTACAATGAGCAGTTCTTC. Its protein is CASSTSSYNEQFF.

The chain carries TRBV11-2 and TRBJ2-6, with D perhaps TRBD1 (5 bases). Per germline, CDR1 SGHAT and CDR2 FQNNGV. This CDR3 spans 18 amino acids. V was cut by 4 bases and J by 6 bases, with 22 bases left in between. CDR3 DNA sequence: TGTGCCAGCAGCTCTCGTTGGACACCACTCAACATGGCCAACGTCCTGACTTTC. Translated, it gives CASSSRWTPLNMANVLTF.

V gene TRBV27 combines with J gene TRBJ2-1; 10 positions agree with TRBD2. V was pared by 7 bases and J by 0 bases, with 12 bases of the junction left unmatched. CDR1 is MNHEY and CDR2 is SMNVEV in the germline V gene (reference sequence). This CDR3 has 18 amino acids. The CDR3 spells CASTQTGLAEASYNEQFF. CDR3 sequence (DNA): TGTGCCAGCACTCAGACTGGACTAGCGGAAGCCTCCTACAATGAGCAGTTCTTC.

By sample share, this clone is large. The V gene is TRBV5-1, the J gene TRBJ1-5, with 7 bases matching TRBD1. From germline, CDR1 is SGHRS and CDR2 YFSETQ. Trimming took 4 bases from V and 5 from J; bases not matched to a gene: 6. This CDR3 comprises 14 residues. CDR3: CASSETGRDQPQHF. The CDR3, as DNA: TGCGCCAGCAGCGAGACAGGGCGGGATCAGCCCCAGCATTTT.